This TCR beta chain was documented in a study of blood T cells in healthy people across ages. About this clonotype itself: Antigen specificity is unknown.

The germline gives CDR1 DFQATT, CDR2 SNEGSKA (reference sequence). This CDR3 contains 16 residues. J gave up 5 bases and V 0 bases, and 8 bases lay outside the gene matches. Using a J-beta primer mix together with a sample-barcoded 5' primer, a second PCR was run for about 7 to 12 cycles. TCRdb re-analysed the 5' RACE reads in MiXCR, keeping a single row per CDR3 protein. The sample yields 700,000 to 850,000 distinct CDR3 sequences, around 34% seen once. General study findings and limits: The percentage of naive T cells correlated strongly with TCR beta diversity.

The chain has TRBV20-1 and TRBJ2-1; 9 bases fit TRBD2. Sequencing input: blood. The receptor's source is a man aged 18 to 30 in good health. CDR3 DNA sequence: TGCAGTGCTAGAGATGCGGCTAGCGGGGCGAACAATGAGCAGTTCTTC. This gives the protein CSARDAASGANNEQFF.